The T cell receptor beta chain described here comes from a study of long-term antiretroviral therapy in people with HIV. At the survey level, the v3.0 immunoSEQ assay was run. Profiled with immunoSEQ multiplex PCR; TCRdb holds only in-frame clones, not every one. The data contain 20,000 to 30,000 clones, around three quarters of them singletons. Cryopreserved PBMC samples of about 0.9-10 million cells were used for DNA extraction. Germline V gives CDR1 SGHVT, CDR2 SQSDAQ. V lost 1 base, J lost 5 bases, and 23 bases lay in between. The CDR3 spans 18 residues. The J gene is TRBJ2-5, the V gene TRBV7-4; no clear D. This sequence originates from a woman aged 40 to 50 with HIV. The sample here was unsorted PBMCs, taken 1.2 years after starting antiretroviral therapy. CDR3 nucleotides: TGTGCCAGCAGCTTAGGCCCCCCTAACTTAGGCCCGGAGGAGACCCAGTACTTC. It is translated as CASSLGPPNLGPEETQYF.